The 32 T cell receptor beta chains below were found in one sample sequenced in a study of cytomegalovirus exposure and HLA in healthy donors. Some clones are missing from TCRdb's copy, which holds only in-frame ones; the method was immunoSEQ multiplex PCR. The table records roughly 200,000 clones, about three quarters of them present only once. Sample: PBMCs. These receptors were obtained from a woman in her thirties in good health and CMV-seronegative.

The rearrangement uses TRBV19 and TRBJ1-4, with 8 positions matching TRBD1. Per the germline V gene, CDR1 is LNHDA and CDR2 is SQIVND (reference sequence). The CDR3 runs 15 residues. The trim removed 5 bases at V and 7 bases at J, leaving 9 bases unmatched. The CDR3 loop reads CASSVLDRETEKLFF. In DNA form, the CDR3 reads TGTGCCAGTAGTGTTTTGGACAGGGAGACTGAAAAACTGTTTTTT.

This chain joins TRBV5-6 and TRBJ2-3, with TRBD1 identical over 8 bases. The CDR3 spans 17 residues. Trimming at V came to 3 bases and at J to 2 bases, leaving 11 bases not matched to a gene. In germline, CDR1 is SGHDT, CDR2 YYEEEE. CDR3 coding DNA: TGTGCCAGCAGCTCCAGGGGGCCAGGGGGCTCCACAGATACGCAGTATTTT. It is translated as CASSSRGPGGSTDTQYF.

The V and J genes are TRBV9 and TRBJ1-3; D unclear. Trimming pared 2 bases from V and 4 bases from J, leaving 7 bases between. Germline CDR1 and CDR2: SGDLS and YYNGEE. This CDR3 has 13 residues. Here the CDR3 DNA reads TGTGCCAGCAGCGTTGTTCCGGGAAACACCATATATTTT. Translation: CASSVVPGNTIYF.

The V gene is TRBV5-8, the J gene TRBJ1-5; the match to TRBD1 covers 7 bases. Per germline, CDR1 SGHTS and CDR2 YDEGEE. The V gene end was trimmed by 3 bases and the J gene end by 7 bases; junction bases not matched to a gene: 1. The CDR3 has 12 amino acids. The CDR3 here is CASSWTGQPQHF. The CDR3, as DNA: TGTGCCAGCAGCTGGACAGGACAGCCCCAGCATTTT.

V and J are TRBV5-4 and TRBJ2-1; 8 nucleotides agree with TRBD1. Germline loops: CDR1 SGHNT, CDR2 YYREEE (reference sequence). The CDR3 totals 17 residues. Trimming at V came to 0 bases and at J to 5 bases, leaving 10 bases not matched to a gene. This CDR3 is CASSLGGQGILNNEQFF. In nucleotides, the CDR3 is TGTGCCAGCAGCTTGGGCGGACAGGGCATTCTCAACAATGAGCAGTTCTTC.

V is TRBV5-1 and J is TRBJ2-3; TRBD2 agrees at 13 bases. This CDR3 spans 16 amino acids. Germline loops: CDR1 SGHRS, CDR2 YFSETQ. V lost 2 bases and J lost 1; bases outside the gene matches: 1. The CDR3 DNA reads as TGCGCCAGCAGCTTTACTAGCGGGGGGGGCACAGATACGCAGTATTTT. This sequence encodes CASSFTSGGGTDTQYF.

This clone has just one count. The rearrangement joins TRBV6-1 to TRBJ1-2, with D unresolved. Per germline, CDR1 MNHNS and CDR2 SASEGT. V lost 11 bases, J lost 8 bases, and 6 bases lay in between. This CDR3 has 8 amino acids. The CDR3 sequence is CAPRGYTF. The DNA for the CDR3 is TGTGCCCCACGGGGCTACACCTTC.

The chain joins TRBV18 to TRBJ2-5; 7 bases fit TRBD2. The junction had 7 bases not matched to a gene; V was cut back by 0 bases and J by 6 bases. Per the germline V gene, CDR1 is KGHSH and CDR2 is LQKENI. The CDR3 sequence is 15 residues long. In nucleotides, the CDR3 is TGTGCCAGCTCACCACCGGGGAGGGCAGAGCAGACCCAGTACTTC. It codes for CASSPPGRAEQTQYF.

This sequence joins TRBV7-8 and TRBJ1-5; D is possibly TRBD1 (5 bases). CDR1 SGHVS and CDR2 FQNEAQ come from the germline V gene. This CDR3 has 14 residues. V was cut by 2 bases and J by 4 bases, with 9 bases left in between. The CDR3 loop reads CASSLRQGNQPQHF. As DNA, the CDR3 is TGTGCCAGCAGCTTAAGGCAGGGAAATCAGCCCCAGCATTTT.

Only one count was recorded for this clone. The junction departs from the called germline gene at one end, perhaps through a read error. The rearrangement uses TRBV7-6 and TRBJ1-2; TRBD1 agrees at 8 bases. The CDR3 sequence is 14 residues long. The germline CDR1 and CDR2 sequences are SGHVS and FNYEAQ. DNA of the CDR3: TGTGCCAGCAGCTTAGGACAGGGGAACTATGACTACACCTTC. Translated: CASSLGQGNYDYTF. Full variable domain (rest looked up from reference TRBV7-6 and TRBJ1-2): GAGVSQSPRYKVTKRGQDVALRCDPISGHVSLYWYRQALGQGPEFLTYFNYEAQQDKSGLPNDRFSAERPEGSISTLTIQRTEQRDSAMYRCASSLGQGNYDYTFGSGTRLTVV.

CDR3 loop: CASSLSRQPSNQPQHF. In DNA form, the CDR3 reads TGTGCCAGCAGTCTATCCCGACAGCCGAGCAATCAGCCCCAGCATTTT. The chain couples TRBV7-2 to TRBJ1-5; tentatively, D is TRBD1 (5 bases). This CDR3 is built from 16 residues. Germline CDR1 SGHTA, CDR2 FQGNSA. The germline V and J ends were trimmed by 6 bases and 1 base, with 16 bases remaining between them. Full variable domain (remainder filled in from reference TRBV7-2 and TRBJ1-5): GAGVSQSPSNKVTEKGKDVELRCDPISGHTALYWYRQSLGQGLEFLIYFQGNSAPDKSGLPSDRFSAERTGGSVSTLTIQRTQQEDSAVYLCASSLSRQPSNQPQHFGDGTRLSIL.

The chain recombines TRBV30 with TRBJ2-1, with TRBD2 identical over 13 bases. The germline V gene has CDR1 GTSNPN and CDR2 SVGIG (reference sequence). This CDR3 is 16 amino acids long. The trim removed 4 bases at V and 10 bases at J, leaving 13 bases unmatched. CDR3 DNA sequence: TGTGCCTGGAATCCCCAGGGACTAGCGGGACCTGGAGAGCAGTTCTTC. It translates to CAWNPQGLAGPGEQFF.

The V gene is TRBV11-2, the J gene TRBJ2-5; the D gene is possibly TRBD2 (6 bases). The CDR3 sequence is 16 residues long. Germline V gene lookup returns CDR1 SGHAT and CDR2 FQNNGV. Between the trimmed V and J ends, which lost 7 bases and 5 bases, there was a span of 23 bases. The CDR3 coding sequence is TGTGCCAGCACCCCCGGGACTTTGACACTTCGGGAGACCCAGTACTTC. It codes for CASTPGTLTLRETQYF.

This clone has only one observation. The chain carries TRBV6-1 and TRBJ1-2, with D perhaps matching TRBD1 (5 bases). Germline assignment: CDR1 MNHNS and CDR2 SASEGT. Trimming stripped 11 bases from V and 3 bases from J, with 16 bases between. This CDR3 is 13 amino acids long. In nucleotides, the CDR3 is TGTGCCGACAAATCGGACACCCACTATGGCTACACCTTC. It encodes CADKSDTHYGYTF.

This rearrangement joins TRBV7-9 to TRBJ2-7, with 14 nucleotides matching TRBD2. Germline V gene data show CDR1 as SEHNR and CDR2 as FQNEAQ (reference sequence). Trimming at V came to 3 bases and at J to 5 bases, leaving 0 bases not matched to a gene. This CDR3 region has 14 residues. CDR3 sequence (DNA): TGTGCCAGCAGCTTGGGACTAGCGGGGGACGAGCAGTACTTC. Amino acid sequence: CASSLGLAGDEQYF. Using reference TRBV7-9 and TRBJ2-7 for the parts outside the CDR3, the full variable domain is DTGVSQNPRHKITKRGQNVTFRCDPISEHNRLYWYRQTLGQGPEFLTYFQNEAQLEKSRLLSDRFSAERPKGSFSTLEIQRTEQGDSAMYLCASSLGLAGDEQYFGPGTRLTVT.

V is TRBV18 and J is TRBJ2-7; 7 positions agree with TRBD1. The CDR3 has 15 residues. The V gene's germline CDR1 is KGHSH and CDR2 LQKENI. Trimming took 0 bases from V and 6 from J; bases not matched to a gene: 8. This CDR3 is CASSPPGTASTEQYF. DNA of the CDR3: TGTGCCAGCTCACCACCCGGGACAGCCTCTACCGAGCAGTACTTC.

The chain is built from TRBV29-1 and TRBJ2-7; maybe TRBD1 (5 bases). Germline V gene data show CDR1 as SQVTM and CDR2 as ANQGSEA. This CDR3 region has 13 residues. Trimming removed 4 bases from V and 3 bases from J, with 13 bases in between. CDR3 sequence reads: CSVGGGHLYEQYF. The CDR3 nucleotides read TGCAGCGTTGGCGGTGGACACCTCTACGAGCAGTACTTC.

The chain is built from TRBV5-1 and TRBJ2-3, with 7 bases fitting TRBD1. The CDR3 is made up of 13 amino acids. CDR1 and CDR2 (germline): SGHRS, YFSETQ. The trim removed 2 bases at V and 6 bases at J, leaving 3 bases unmatched. The CDR3 region has the DNA TGCGCCAGCAGCTTAGGGGGCGCGGATACGCAGTATTTT. Translating it yields CASSLGGADTQYF.

The chain combines TRBV7-2 with TRBJ1-5, with D possibly TRBD1 on 6 matching bases. The CDR3 loop spans 15 amino acids. V lost 6 bases, J lost 10 bases, and 22 bases lay in between. The germline gives CDR1 SGHTA, CDR2 FQGNSA. In nucleotides, the CDR3 is TGTGCCAGCAGTTTCTCAGGACCGCTCAGGGGACCCCAGCATTTT. This gives the protein CASSFSGPLRGPQHF.

The chain couples TRBV11-2 to TRBJ2-3; 11 nucleotides line up with TRBD2. Germline CDR1 reads SGHAT; CDR2 reads FQNNGV. Germline trimming cut 4 bases from V and 5 bases from J; bases unmatched to any gene: 14. The CDR3 runs 18 residues. Here the CDR3 reads CASSWISGGAGSEDTQYF. Written as DNA, the CDR3 is TGTGCCAGCAGCTGGATTAGCGGGGGGGCCGGGTCTGAAGATACGCAGTATTTT. Full variable domain (missing parts from reference TRBV11-2 and TRBJ2-3): EAGVAQSPRYKIIEKRQSVAFWCNPISGHATLYWYQQILGQGPKLLIQFQNNGVVDDSQLPKDRFSAERLKGVDSTLKIQPAKLEDSAVYLCASSWISGGAGSEDTQYFGPGTRLTVL.

The chain has TRBV2 and TRBJ1-1; TRBD1 aligns across 10 bases. The CDR3 is 15 residues long. The germline gives CDR1 SNHLY, CDR2 FYNNEI. V dropped 6 bases and J dropped 6; count of bases not matched to a gene: 10. This CDR3 is CASSLRDRGQAEAFF. CDR3 bases: TGTGCCAGCAGCCTCCGGGACAGGGGACAAGCTGAAGCTTTCTTT.

As for this clone: The sample contains more than one DNA sequence encoding this CDR3. The chain has TRBV27 and TRBJ1-2; tentatively, D is TRBD1 (6 bases). V gave up 2 bases and J gave up 2 bases, with 6 bases separating them. CDR3 length equals 13 residues. The germline V gene has CDR1 MNHEY and CDR2 SMNVEV (reference sequence). CDR3 DNA sequence: TGTGCCAGCAGTTTAACAGGGAACTATGGCTACACCTTC. This translates into CASSLTGNYGYTF.

This clone appeared a single time. The gene calls are TRBV5-1 and TRBJ1-2; tentative D call: TRBD1 (6 bases). The V gene lost 4 bases and the J gene lost 7 bases, with 14 bases spanning the gap. Germline V gene lookup returns CDR1 SGHRS and CDR2 YFSETQ. This CDR3 has 13 residues. The DNA of the CDR3 is TGCGCCAGCAGCCCCACAGGGTTTGGTGGCTACACCTTC. The encoded protein is CASSPTGFGGYTF.

This clone was picked up a small number of times. The chain employs TRBV7-8 and TRBJ2-7, with a possible D match to TRBD1 (6 bases). The CDR3 loop spans 13 amino acids. V lost 2 bases, J lost 2 bases, and 7 bases lay in between. Germline CDR1 is SGHVS and CDR2 is FQNEAQ. CDR3 sequence (DNA): TGTGCCAGCAGCTTACACAGGGCCTACGAGCAGTACTTC. This encodes CASSLHRAYEQYF.

The chain's CDR3 is CASSLLSDTQYF. The CDR3 coding sequence is TGTGCCAGCAGCTTATTATCAGATACGCAGTATTTT. The chain carries TRBV7-3 and TRBJ2-3; D call uncertain. The V end lost 2 bases, the J end lost 4 bases, and 4 bases lay between the germline ends. The length of the CDR3 is 12 residues. In germline, CDR1 is SGHTA, CDR2 FQGTGA.

A few counts support this clone. The chain employs TRBV2 and TRBJ1-1; D remains ambiguous. The CDR3 length is 11 residues. Trimming stripped 8 bases from V and 6 bases from J, with 10 bases between. Germline CDR1 SNHLY, CDR2 FYNNEI. The CDR3 spells CASQSDAEAFF. CDR3 in DNA: TGTGCCAGCCAGTCTGATGCTGAAGCTTTCTTT. The entire variable domain, with the rest obtained from reference TRBV2 and TRBJ1-1, is as follows: EPEVTQTPSHQVTQMGQEVILRCVPISNHLYFYWYRQILGQKVEFLVSFYNNEISEKSEIFDDQFSVERPDGSNFTLKIRSTKLEDSAMYFCASQSDAEAFFGQGTRLTVV.

On this clone itself: One end of the junction fails to match germline, which may point to a read error. This chain connects TRBV6-5 to TRBJ1-1; D remains ambiguous. CDR3 length equals 15 residues. Looked up from germline, CDR1 is MNHEY and CDR2 is SVGAGI. CDR3 sequence reads: CASSYRAGVNAEAFF. Written as DNA, the CDR3 is TGTGCCAGCAGTTACAGGGCGGGCGTGAACGCTGAAGCTTTCTTT.

The chain uses TRBV7-7 and TRBJ2-1; D is unclear. The germline V gene encodes CDR1 SSHAT and CDR2 FNYEAQ (reference sequence). The CDR3 contains 12 residues. The V and J ends lost 5 bases and 4 bases respectively, with 6 bases between them. The CDR3 DNA reads as TGTGCCAGCAGCCCAGGTTACAATGAGCAGTTCTTC. Protein sequence: CASSPGYNEQFF.

V and J are TRBV6-5 and TRBJ1-4; TRBD1 matches at 7 bases. From germline, CDR1 is MNHEY and CDR2 SVGAGI. CDR3 length: 14 residues. Trimming cost V 6 bases and J 0 bases; bases outside gene matches: 1. CDR3 in DNA: TGTGCCAGCAGCGGGACAGCAACTAATGAAAAACTGTTTTTT. Protein: CASSGTATNEKLFF.

The chain uses TRBV5-1 and TRBJ2-3, with TRBD1 as a possible D gene (6 bases). CDR3 length equals 15 residues. Trimming removed 0 bases at V and 0 bases at J, with 8 bases between. Looked up from germline, CDR1 is SGHRS and CDR2 is YFSETQ. The CDR3 DNA reads as TGCGCCAGCAGCTTGGGGCAGGGGAGCACAGATACGCAGTATTTT. It is translated as CASSLGQGSTDTQYF.

This chain uses TRBV28 with TRBJ2-7; TRBD1 matches at 7 bases. CDR1 and CDR2 from the germline V gene are MDHEN and SYDVKM. CDR3 length: 14 residues. J gave up 3 bases and V 8 bases, and 10 bases lay outside the gene matches. The CDR3 sequence is CASGTAGMSYEQYF. CDR3 coding DNA: TGTGCCAGCGGGACAGCCGGTATGAGCTACGAGCAGTACTTC.

This sequence joins TRBV10-3 and TRBJ2-7; TRBD2 is a possible D gene (6 bases). Germline V CDR1 and CDR2: ENHRY, SYGVKD. The CDR3 covers 14 residues. The V gene lost 3 bases and the J gene lost 3 bases, with 12 bases spanning the gap. The CDR3 DNA sequence: TGTGCCATCAGTGATCCTCGGGACTTCTACGAGCAGTACTTC. Residues: CAISDPRDFYEQYF.